Here is one T cell receptor beta chain with its context. No antigen is known for it. No much larger clone exists at a distance of one base, and base qualities are not known. Taken with the paper, the label for time point translates to: five sample-tagged time points from pre-transplant (day -1) to day 368 post-transplant, pooled. Thawed PBMC were stimulated with a CMV IE-1 overlapping peptide library for around 11 hours, with no transport inhibitors added. After being thawed and rested overnight, the cells were stimulated in R10 medium along with CD28/CD49d costimulation. The IE-1 peptide library was made up of 15-amino-acid peptides with 11-amino-acid overlaps. Each time point was barcoded using BD Single-Cell Multiplexing Kit Sample Tags, after which the barcoded samples were pooled and stained with oligo-conjugated anti-CD45RA plus sorting antibodies. A BD FACSAria III was used to sort CMV-responsive CD8+CD137+ and CD4+CD154+ T cells at 4-way purity. Blood samples were drawn into EDTA vacutainers and processed by Ficoll gradient within 1-24 hours.

From its cysteine to its phenylalanine, the CDR3 spans 14 amino acids. CDR3 DNA is the only sequence kept; it has 42 bases, read in frame from the first base. CDR1 and CDR2 are drawn from the germline V gene: SNHLY, FYNNEI. Here V drops 8 bases and J drops 7 bases, and the junction holds 8 bases not matched to any gene. The library came from single-cell sequencing. The sequencer was an Illumina NovaSeq 6000. The BD Rhapsody Targeted mRNA and AbSeq Reagent Kit was used in a microwell format for cell capture and library preparation. Libraries covered TCR, sample tags, AbSeq, and targeted mRNA from the Human T-Cell Expression Panel plus custom TOX and TOX2 primers. Sequencing of the libraries was performed on an Illumina NovaSeq. Concerning the study's data processing: The analysis covered roughly 9,600 cells in total, of which about 7,000 were CD8 T cells and 4494 were CD8 T cells with an identifiable TCR CDR3. Raw data were processed with the BD Rhapsody Targeted Analysis Pipeline with V(D)J processing on the Seven Bridges Genomics platform. Quality control, Sample Tag demultiplexing with Lex-BDSMK, clone identification with VDJ Explorer, and Seurat clustering were all done in SeqGeq 1.6.0. Clones comprising <1% of CD8 T cells were considered non-expanded; clones comprising >2.5% of the sample were considered clonal expansions. TCRdb reran the public reads through fastp at Q25 and MiXCR, keeping productive beta chains. Identical CDR3 protein sequences are pooled into one entry, listed with their most common genes and DNA. These V and J calls rely on TCRdb rather than the paper's analysis. Present in this sample are tens of thousands of distinct CDR3 sequences, about a third of which were seen just once. Less than 30% of the sample is held by the ten biggest clonotypes.

This entry belongs to a study of immune aging and cytomegalovirus after organ transplant (dated by TCRdb to the early 2020s). For the wider study: Every transplant recipient was given three-drug immunosuppression consisting of prednisone, tacrolimus, and mycophenolate.

What the work shows at the level of the full study, not this receptor alone: Post-transplant increases in aged-phenotype cells were observed regardless of clone size, following viremia and occurring earlier in large clones (days 200-264) than in small clones. Since the sequencing data did not include a CD57 measurement, a conservative gene-based definition of aging was used in its place. TEMRA cells made up a larger share of large clones, and the seven largest clones (just over 1,900 cells) gained aged and TEMRA cells while losing TCM cells.

Sequencing was performed on CMV peptide-activated CD4+ and CD8+ T cells sorted from blood, taken at five time points, pooled. Read against the paper, the sample's cell subset or site label means: sorted CD8+CD137+ and CD4+CD154+ T cells after about 11 h CMV IE-1 peptide stimulation. This sequence uses TRBV2 and TRBJ2-3, and 11 junction bases match TRBD2. The TCR sequence derives from a female donor who had a heart transplant and CMV viremia. The DNA sequence is as follows: TGTGCCAGCGGCGGACTAGCGGGCGGGTATACGCAGTATTTT. Its product reads: CASGGLAGGYTQYF.